The 21 T cell receptor beta chains below come from one sample, sequenced in a study of T cell repertoires in cytomegalovirus infection. TCRdb redid the calling of the reads with MiXCR, one entry per CDR3 protein. The sample lists fewer than 650,000 distinct CDR3 sequences; around two fifths were seen once. Their antigens are not known. The sample was cultured PBMCs, taken from culture after CMV antigen stimulation. The origin of the receptors is a human donor in good health (CMV status not recorded). Some clones in this sample may be carry-over from other donors' samples.

The chain employs TRBV30 and TRBJ2-7, with TRBD1 matching 9 bases. The CDR3 loop spans 13 amino acids. The germline CDR1 and CDR2 sequences are GTSNPN and SVGIG (reference sequence). The V segment lost 1 base and the J segment 4 bases; nucleotides outside the gene matches: 2. The DNA for the CDR3 is TGTGCCTGGAGTGAGGACAGGGGTTACGAGCAGTACTTC. This codes for CAWSEDRGYEQYF. The entire variable domain, with the rest obtained from reference TRBV30 and TRBJ2-7, is as follows: SQTIHQWPATLVQPVGSPLSLECTVEGTSNPNLYWYRQAAGRGLQLLFYSVGIGQISSEVPQNLSASRPQDRQFILSSKKLLLSDSGFYLCAWSEDRGYEQYFGPGTRLTVT.

This clonotype came up many times. The genes are TRBV7-2 and TRBJ1-4, with 8 bases matching TRBD1. The CDR3 covers 16 residues. Germline V CDR1 and CDR2: SGHTA, FQGNSA. Trimming at V came to 5 bases and at J to 0 bases, leaving 5 bases not matched to a gene. The chain's CDR3 is CASSTDRGATNEKLFF. The CDR3 region has the DNA TGTGCCAGCAGCACAGACAGGGGAGCAACTAATGAAAAACTGTTTTTT. The entire variable domain, with the rest obtained from reference TRBV7-2 and TRBJ1-4, is as follows: GAGVSQSPSNKVTEKGKDVELRCDPISGHTALYWYRQSLGQGLEFLIYFQGNSAPDKSGLPSDRFSAERTGGSVSTLTIQRTQQEDSAVYLCASSTDRGATNEKLFFGSGTQLSVL.

This rearrangement joins TRBV5-1 to TRBJ2-7; 10 bases are a match to TRBD2. The CDR3 has 15 residues. The trim removed 4 bases at V and 2 bases at J, leaving 6 bases unmatched. From germline, CDR1 is SGHRS and CDR2 YFSETQ. The CDR3 is CASSTLAGVPYEQYF. The DNA for the CDR3 is TGCGCCAGCAGCACTCTAGCGGGAGTTCCCTACGAGCAGTACTTC.

J is TRBJ2-1 and V is TRBV5-1, with D unresolved. This CDR3 is 15 amino acids long. Germline assignment: CDR1 SGHRS and CDR2 YFSETQ. The germline V and J ends were trimmed by 1 base and 5 bases, with 13 bases remaining between them. CDR3 residues: CASSLSTAGDNEQFF. The CDR3 region has the DNA TGCGCCAGCAGCTTGTCGACGGCTGGGGACAATGAGCAGTTCTTC. Full variable domain (rest looked up from reference TRBV5-1 and TRBJ2-1): KAGVTQTPRYLIKTRGQQVTLSCSPISGHRSVSWYQQTPGQGLQFLFEYFSETQRNKGNFPGRFSGRQFSNSRSEMNVSTLELGDSALYLCASSLSTAGDNEQFFGPGTRLTVL.

This clonotype occurred many times. V usage is TRBV7-8 and J usage is TRBJ1-5; D ambiguous. Trimming removed 2 bases at V and 4 bases at J, with 12 bases between. The CDR3 has 15 residues. Germline CDR1 is SGHVS and CDR2 is FQNEAQ. The CDR3 DNA sequence: TGTGCCAGCAGCTTACGCGGGTTAGGTAATCAGCCCCAGCATTTT. Its protein is CASSLRGLGNQPQHF.

This chain uses TRBV29-1 with TRBJ2-3, with D possibly TRBD2 on 6 matching bases. V lost 6 bases to trimming and J lost 2 bases, with 12 bases between them. Per the germline V gene, CDR1 is SQVTM and CDR2 is ANQGSEA. The CDR3 loop spans 13 amino acids. CDR3 nucleotides: TGCAGCGTGGAGGGTCCGTACACAGATACGCAGTATTTT. Translated, it gives CSVEGPYTDTQYF.

The rearrangement joins TRBV28 to TRBJ1-5; D perhaps matches TRBD1 (5 bases). The germline V and J ends were trimmed by 5 bases and 7 bases, with 24 bases remaining between them. The germline gives CDR1 MDHEN, CDR2 SYDVKM. This CDR3 region has 17 residues. The DNA of the CDR3 is TGTGCCAGCAGTCTACTACACGGGACCAGTGGCGGCCAGCCCCAGCATTTT. This sequence encodes CASSLLHGTSGGQPQHF. Full variable domain (outside the CDR3, taken from reference TRBV28 and TRBJ1-5): DVKVTQSSRYLVKRTGEKVFLECVQDMDHENMFWYRQDPGLGLRLIYFSYDVKMKEKGDIPEGYSVSREKKERFSLILESASTNQTSMYLCASSLLHGTSGGQPQHFGDGTRLSIL.

The chain carries TRBV5-4 and TRBJ2-5; D is uncertain. V was cut by 4 bases and J by 1 base, with 8 bases left in between. Germline-derived CDR1 and CDR2 are SGHNT and YYREEE (reference sequence). The CDR3 totals 13 residues. The CDR3 protein is CASSGNAQETQYF. Written as DNA, the CDR3 is TGTGCCAGCAGCGGGAACGCCCAAGAGACCCAGTACTTC.

This clonotype was counted only a few times. This rearrangement joins TRBV12-3 or TRBV12-4 to TRBJ1-2, with a possible D match to TRBD1 (6 bases). V lost 5 bases, J lost 6 bases, and 16 bases lay in between. The CDR3 sequence is 14 residues long. The CDR3 sequence is CASSELGGEDGYTF. CDR3 nucleotide sequence: TGTGCCAGCAGTGAACTCGGGGGCGAGGATGGCTACACCTTC.

The chain recombines TRBV7-4 with TRBJ1-5; D gene ambiguous. Germline V gene lookup returns CDR1 SGHVT and CDR2 SQSDAQ. This CDR3 is built from 14 residues. V gave up 3 bases and J gave up 7 bases, with 13 bases separating them. The CDR3 reads CASSFLSGRQPQHF. In DNA form, the CDR3 reads TGTGCCAGCAGCTTTTTGTCCGGGCGGCAGCCCCAGCATTTT.

J is TRBJ2-1 and V is TRBV28, with 7 bases identical to TRBD2. Germline V gives CDR1 MDHEN, CDR2 SYDVKM. V shed 6 bases, J shed 4 bases, and the junction held 15 bases outside the gene matches. This CDR3 has 17 residues. CDR3 in DNA: TGTGCCAGCAGCCGGCCCTTTGGGGGGGGTCAATACAATGAGCAGTTCTTC. This gives the protein CASSRPFGGGQYNEQFF.

This sequence joins TRBV27 and TRBJ1-5; unclear D gene. Germline CDR1 MNHEY, CDR2 SMNVEV (reference sequence). Trimming took 5 bases from V and 4 from J, leaving 15 bases between them. The CDR3 contains 15 residues. The CDR3 sequence is CASSPRARANQPQHF. The DNA of the CDR3 is TGTGCCAGCAGTCCCCGGGCCCGGGCGAATCAGCCCCAGCATTTT.

This clonotype was observed a few times. The chain has TRBV7-2 and TRBJ1-6, with D tentatively TRBD1 (5 bases). Deletions cut 5 bases from V and 7 bases from J, with 9 bases between. The CDR3 spans 13 residues. Germline loops: CDR1 SGHTA, CDR2 FQGNSA. The CDR3: CASSVRGNSPLHF. CDR3 bases: TGTGCCAGCAGCGTAAGGGGCAATTCACCCCTCCACTTT.

V gene TRBV23-1 combines with J gene TRBJ2-7; D remains ambiguous. TRBV23-1 is an ORF; its function is uncertain. Trimming removed 6 bases at V and 9 bases at J, with 9 bases between. This CDR3 is built from 10 residues. CDR3 sequence (DNA): TGCGCCAGCAGGCAAGGCGGGCAGTACTTC. It is translated as CASRQGGQYF.

The chain combines TRBV5-4 with TRBJ2-5; TRBD2 is a possible D gene (5 bases). The V gene's germline CDR1 is SGHNT and CDR2 YYREEE (reference sequence). V shed 3 bases and J shed 7 bases, with 10 bases lying between them. This CDR3 is 12 amino acids long. In DNA, the CDR3 is TGTGCCAGCAGCTCGCCGGCGGGGACCCAGTACTTC. Translation: CASSSPAGTQYF.

V and J are TRBV29-1 and TRBJ2-6, with D perhaps TRBD2 (7 bases). The germline CDR1 and CDR2 sequences are SQVTM and ANQGSEA. The CDR3 spans 14 residues. CDR3 coding DNA: TGCGCCGAGAGGGGGGGGCGAGGGGCCAACGTCCTGACTTTC. This sequence encodes CAERGGRGANVLTF.

The chain couples TRBV10-1 to TRBJ2-1; 10 bases agree with TRBD2. V lost 2 bases and J lost 7; bases outside the gene matches: 5. Germline loops: CDR1 WNHNN, CDR2 SYGVQD (reference sequence). This CDR3 has 15 amino acids. This chain's CDR3 is CASSEGSGRPNEQFF. The CDR3 nucleotides are TGCGCCAGCAGTGAGGGTAGCGGGAGGCCGAATGAGCAGTTCTTC.

V and J are TRBV7-9 and TRBJ2-5; 11 bases agree with TRBD2. Trimming cost V 5 bases and J 2 bases; bases outside gene matches: 10. Germline CDR1 SEHNR, CDR2 FQNEAQ (reference sequence). The CDR3 consists of 17 residues. CDR3 region: CASSPGTSGMGQETQYF. In nucleotides, the CDR3 is TGTGCCAGCAGCCCCGGGACTAGCGGCATGGGGCAAGAGACCCAGTACTTC. The complete variable domain, with remaining parts taken from reference TRBV7-9 and TRBJ2-5, reads DTGVSQNPRHKITKRGQNVTFRCDPISEHNRLYWYRQTLGQGPEFLTYFQNEAQLEKSRLLSDRFSAERPKGSFSTLEIQRTEQGDSAMYLCASSPGTSGMGQETQYFGPGTRLLVL.

This sequence joins TRBV2 and TRBJ2-2; 7 bases are shared with TRBD2. The CDR3 loop spans 13 amino acids. V was pared by 4 bases and J by 8 bases, with 4 bases of the junction left unmatched. From germline, CDR1 is SNHLY and CDR2 FYNNEI. The CDR3 is CASSGTSRGELFF. For the CDR3, the DNA is TGTGCCAGCAGTGGGACTAGTCGGGGGGAGCTGTTTTTT.

The chain employs TRBV7-8 and TRBJ2-6; TRBD1 is a possible D gene (5 bases). V shed 5 bases and J shed 2 bases, with 16 bases lying between them. Germline V gene data show CDR1 as SGHVS and CDR2 as FQNEAQ. This CDR3 comprises 17 residues. This CDR3 reads CASSATATSAGANVLTF. CDR3 in DNA: TGTGCCAGCAGCGCGACAGCTACCTCAGCTGGGGCCAACGTCCTGACTTTC.

The genes are TRBV12-3 or TRBV12-4 and TRBJ1-2; D uncertain. The length of the CDR3 is 13 residues. V was trimmed by 1 base and J by 5 bases, leaving 8 bases between them. In nucleotides, the CDR3 is TGTGCCAGCAGTTTAGGGGAGCTATATGGCTACACCTTC. Protein sequence: CASSLGELYGYTF.